These T cell receptor beta chains were read from a single sample in a study of beta chain features in type 1 diabetes. Clones were sequenced by immunoSEQ multiplex PCR, and TCRdb holds only the in-frame ones, with some missing. The data contain around 250,000 clones, 12% to 15% of them singletons. The sample consisted of naive CD4+ T cells from blood. These receptors came from a woman aged 40 to 55 in good health. The conserved cysteine and the conserved F or W are not part of the CDR3 here. D genes are given only for firm matches.

d_gene	v_gene	j_gene	CDR3aa
NA	TRBV18	TRBJ1-1	ASSPRDSNTEAF
NA	TRBV7-9	TRBJ1-3	ASSPWTVLSGNTIY
NA	TRBV4-2	TRBJ1-3	ASSQDKRTGNTIY
NA	TRBV7-2	TRBJ2-2	ASSLAGGSTGELF
NA	TRBV5-1	TRBJ1-1	ASSWTAENTEAF
TRBD1	TRBV5-1	TRBJ1-2	ASSGQGNYGYT
TRBD1	TRBV5-1	TRBJ2-6	ASSTGTGVSGANVLT
NA	TRBV6-5	TRBJ1-1	ASSYMGGGTEAF
NA	TRBV19	TRBJ2-7	ASGHTLGEQY
TRBD2	TRBV19	TRBJ2-1	ASSSGGPGSEQF
TRBD1	TRBV5-5	TRBJ2-2	ASSLGQGYTGELF
TRBD1	TRBV9	TRBJ2-2	ASSVGVSGQGYTGELF
TRBD2	TRBV5-1	TRBJ2-4	ASSLTLAQAKNIQY
NA	TRBV5-1	TRBJ2-2	ASSMGANTGELF
NA	TRBV5-1	TRBJ1-1	ASSLTDPNTEAF
TRBD1	TRBV29-1	TRBJ2-1	SVAPTGSNEQF